A selection of T cell receptor beta chains follows, all from one sample in a study of HIV-infected children after antiretroviral therapy interruption. MiXCR was run by TCRdb on the 3' RACE reads, yielding one entry per CDR3 protein. The sample shows roughly 46,000 distinct CDR3 sequences, roughly 4.5% of them seen only once. Here the sequenced sample was CD45RA+ CD4+ T cells from PBMCs, pooled from several time points, taken from a donor given antiretroviral therapy, either interrupted or continuous. The receptor source for this set is a pool of human donors with HIV. Both conserved end residues are part of each CDR3. The D gene is left open where the match is weak. Only some rows state a clone size, as once, few, many or a class for expanded clones.

cdr3_aa: CASSFDRVDTIYF
cdr3_nt: TGTGCCAGCAGTTTCGACAGGGTGGACACCATATATTTT
clone_size: many
j_call: TRBJ1-3
d_call: TRBD1
v_call: TRBV12-3/TRBV12-4

cdr3_aa: CATSATGGRTEAFF
cdr3_nt: TGTGCCACCAGTGCCACAGGGGGAAGGACTGAAGCTTTCTTT
clone_size: many
j_call: TRBJ1-1
d_call: TRBD1
v_call: TRBV24-1

cdr3_aa: CASSLVTYEQYF
cdr3_nt: TGTGCCAGCAGTTTAGTAACCTACGAGCAGTACTTC
clone_size: many
j_call: TRBJ2-7
d_call: NA
v_call: TRBV6-6

cdr3_aa: CSVTLQGSNYGYTF
cdr3_nt: TGCAGCGTCACCCTCCAGGGGAGCAACTATGGCTACACCTTC
clone_size: many
j_call: TRBJ1-2
d_call: NA
v_call: TRBV29-1

cdr3_aa: CSARGSHNYGYTF
cdr3_nt: TGCAGTGCTAGGGGTAGTCATAACTATGGCTACACCTTC
clone_size: few
j_call: TRBJ1-2
d_call: NA
v_call: TRBV20-1

cdr3_aa: CASSLDRGDSPLHF
cdr3_nt: TGCGCCAGCAGCCTCGACAGGGGAGATTCACCCCTCCACTTT
clone_size: many
j_call: TRBJ1-6
d_call: TRBD1
v_call: TRBV5-1

cdr3_aa: CASRRTLDRGDEQYF
cdr3_nt: TGTGCCAGCCGCCGTACCCTGGACAGGGGGGACGAGCAGTACTTC
clone_size: NA
j_call: TRBJ2-7
d_call: TRBD1
v_call: TRBV5-4

cdr3_aa: CAITSGGNGELFF
cdr3_nt: TGTGCCATCACTAGCGGAGGAAACGGGGAGCTGTTTTTT
clone_size: few
j_call: TRBJ2-2
d_call: TRBD2
v_call: TRBV10-3

cdr3_aa: CASTTTGTNGYTF
cdr3_nt: TGTGCCAGTACGACGACAGGGACCAATGGCTACACCTTC
clone_size: many
j_call: TRBJ1-2
d_call: TRBD1
v_call: TRBV19

cdr3_aa: CASSLQGDPADTQYF
cdr3_nt: TGCGCCAGCAGCTTACAGGGGGATCCGGCAGATACGCAGTATTTT
clone_size: few
j_call: TRBJ2-3
d_call: TRBD1
v_call: TRBV5-1

cdr3_aa: CASSDDRGHHEKLFF
cdr3_nt: TGTGCCAGCAGTGACGACAGGGGGCACCATGAAAAACTGTTTTTT
clone_size: many
j_call: TRBJ1-4
d_call: TRBD1
v_call: TRBV12-3/TRBV12-4

cdr3_aa: CASSLALAGNLNTEAFF
cdr3_nt: TGTGCCAGCAGTTTAGCGCTTGCAGGGAACTTGAACACTGAAGCTTTCTTT
clone_size: many
j_call: TRBJ1-1
d_call: NA
v_call: TRBV12-3/TRBV12-4

cdr3_aa: CASRGGSGYTF
cdr3_nt: TGTGCCAGTAGAGGGGGGAGTGGCTACACCTTC
clone_size: many
j_call: TRBJ1-2
d_call: NA
v_call: TRBV12-3/TRBV12-4

cdr3_aa: CASSLSRGGRPLHF
cdr3_nt: TGTGCCAGCAGCTTAAGCAGGGGGGGAAGACCCCTCCACTTT
clone_size: few
j_call: TRBJ1-6
d_call: TRBD1
v_call: TRBV11-3

cdr3_aa: CASVLTDYANYGYTF
cdr3_nt: TGTGCCAGCGTCCTTACAGACTACGCTAACTATGGCTACACCTTC
clone_size: many
j_call: TRBJ1-2
d_call: NA
v_call: TRBV6-1

cdr3_aa: CASSSLAGGRGDTQYF
cdr3_nt: TGTGCCAGCTCATCCCTAGCGGGGGGCCGGGGTGATACGCAGTATTTT
clone_size: many
j_call: TRBJ2-3
d_call: TRBD2
v_call: TRBV18

cdr3_aa: CASSQEATGGHNQPQHF
cdr3_nt: TGTGCCAGCAGCCAAGAAGCGACAGGGGGACACAATCAGCCCCAGCATTTT
clone_size: many
j_call: TRBJ1-5
d_call: TRBD1
v_call: TRBV3-1

cdr3_aa: CASSTDRGYEQYF
cdr3_nt: TGTGCCAGTAGTACGGACAGGGGCTACGAGCAGTACTTC
clone_size: NA
j_call: TRBJ2-7
d_call: TRBD1
v_call: TRBV19

cdr3_aa: CSVGGGSNQPQHF
cdr3_nt: TGCAGCGTTGGGGGAGGGAGCAATCAGCCCCAGCATTTT
clone_size: NA
j_call: TRBJ1-5
d_call: NA
v_call: TRBV29-1

cdr3_aa: CASSQGQLKTYEQYF
cdr3_nt: TGTGCCAGCAGCCAAGGGCAGCTCAAGACCTACGAGCAGTACTTC
clone_size: many
j_call: TRBJ2-7
d_call: NA
v_call: TRBV3-1

cdr3_aa: CASSPGREKLFF
cdr3_nt: TGTGCCAGTTCTCCGGGCAGGGAAAAACTGTTTTTT
clone_size: NA
j_call: TRBJ1-4
d_call: NA
v_call: TRBV28

cdr3_aa: CAWSVRHSGANVLTF
cdr3_nt: TGTGCCTGGAGTGTGAGACACTCTGGGGCCAACGTCCTGACTTTC
clone_size: many
j_call: TRBJ2-6
d_call: NA
v_call: TRBV30

cdr3_aa: CSARPEPLHF
cdr3_nt: TGCAGTGCTCGGCCTGAGCCCCTCCACTTT
clone_size: few
j_call: TRBJ1-6
d_call: NA
v_call: TRBV20-1

cdr3_aa: CASSLGRENTEAFF
cdr3_nt: TGTGCCAGCAGCTTGGGGAGGGAGAACACTGAAGCTTTCTTT
clone_size: NA
j_call: TRBJ1-1
d_call: NA
v_call: TRBV11-3

cdr3_aa: CASSNPRWDTEAFF
cdr3_nt: TGTGCCAGCAGTAACCCTCGGTGGGACACTGAAGCTTTCTTT
clone_size: many
j_call: TRBJ1-1
d_call: NA
v_call: TRBV28

cdr3_aa: CASSRLGGLAEQFF
cdr3_nt: TGTGCCAGCAGCCGACTGGGGGGGCTTGCTGAGCAGTTCTTC
clone_size: many
j_call: TRBJ2-1
d_call: NA
v_call: TRBV12-3/TRBV12-4

cdr3_aa: CASSQVSTSVYNEQFF
cdr3_nt: TGTGCCAGCAGCCAAGTATCTACTAGCGTCTACAATGAGCAGTTCTTC
clone_size: many
j_call: TRBJ2-1
d_call: TRBD2
v_call: TRBV14

cdr3_aa: CASTLAGGKHEQYF
cdr3_nt: TGTGCCAGCACCTTAGCGGGGGGGAAGCACGAGCAGTACTTC
clone_size: NA
j_call: TRBJ2-7
d_call: TRBD2
v_call: TRBV12-3/TRBV12-4

cdr3_aa: CASSRTGTPSTDTQYF
cdr3_nt: TGCGCCAGCAGCCGGACGGGGACCCCTAGCACAGATACGCAGTATTTT
clone_size: few
j_call: TRBJ2-3
d_call: NA
v_call: TRBV5-1

cdr3_aa: CSVWGSEEKLFF
cdr3_nt: TGCAGCGTATGGGGGTCAGAAGAAAAACTGTTTTTT
clone_size: many
j_call: TRBJ1-4
d_call: NA
v_call: TRBV29-1

cdr3_aa: CASSQPADTQYF
cdr3_nt: TGCGCCAGCAGCCAGCCCGCAGATACGCAGTATTTT
clone_size: many
j_call: TRBJ2-3
d_call: NA
v_call: TRBV4-1

cdr3_aa: CSARYPTPGRRYEQYF
cdr3_nt: TGCAGTGCTAGATACCCCACTCCGGGACGGCGGTACGAGCAGTACTTC
clone_size: many
j_call: TRBJ2-7
d_call: NA
v_call: TRBV20-1

cdr3_aa: CASRYIAGSTDTQYF
cdr3_nt: TGCGCCAGCAGGTACATAGCGGGCTCGACAGATACGCAGTATTTT
clone_size: NA
j_call: TRBJ2-3
d_call: TRBD2
v_call: TRBV5-1

cdr3_aa: CASSENRGEENEQFF
cdr3_nt: TGTGCCAGCAGTGAAAACAGGGGCGAGGAAAATGAGCAGTTCTTC
clone_size: many
j_call: TRBJ2-1
d_call: TRBD1
v_call: TRBV2

cdr3_aa: CASSLGLPTDTQYF
cdr3_nt: TGTGCCAGCAGCCTCGGTTTACCCACAGATACGCAGTATTTT
clone_size: NA
j_call: TRBJ2-3
d_call: NA
v_call: TRBV6-5

cdr3_aa: CASSQDPGGYGYTF
cdr3_nt: TGTGCCAGCAGCCAAGATCCAGGGGGCTATGGCTACACCTTC
clone_size: few
j_call: TRBJ1-2
d_call: TRBD1
v_call: TRBV5-8

cdr3_aa: CASSAGTDTQYF
cdr3_nt: TGTGCCAGCAGCGCCGGGACAGATACGCAGTATTTT
clone_size: many
j_call: TRBJ2-3
d_call: NA
v_call: TRBV7-2

cdr3_aa: CAVQFMNTEAFF
cdr3_nt: TGTGCCGTACAGTTTATGAACACTGAAGCTTTCTTT
clone_size: NA
j_call: TRBJ1-1
d_call: NA
v_call: TRBV28

cdr3_aa: CSAPFDYGYTF
cdr3_nt: TGCAGTGCGCCCTTTGACTATGGCTACACCTTC
clone_size: NA
j_call: TRBJ1-2
d_call: NA
v_call: TRBV20-1

cdr3_aa: CASSIIGLATYGYTF
cdr3_nt: TGTGCCAGTAGTATCATTGGACTGGCGACCTATGGCTACACCTTC
clone_size: NA
j_call: TRBJ1-2
d_call: NA
v_call: TRBV19

cdr3_aa: CASSFDWGEDTQYF
cdr3_nt: TGTGCAAGCAGCTTCGACTGGGGGGAAGACACCCAGTACTTT
clone_size: NA
j_call: TRBJ2-5
d_call: NA
v_call: TRBV7-8

cdr3_aa: CASSFTWGGTGEQYF
cdr3_nt: TGTGCCAGCAGCTTCACTTGGGGAGGTACGGGCGAGCAGTACTTC
clone_size: many
j_call: TRBJ2-7
d_call: NA
v_call: TRBV11-3

cdr3_aa: CASSQTGQGNTEAFF
cdr3_nt: TGTGCCAGCAGCCAGACGGGACAGGGGAACACTGAAGCTTTCTTT
clone_size: many
j_call: TRBJ1-1
d_call: TRBD1
v_call: TRBV5-6

cdr3_aa: CASSPEGTGFLARELFF
cdr3_nt: TGTGCCAGCAGCCCAGAGGGGACAGGGTTTTTAGCGAGGGAGCTGTTTTTT
clone_size: NA
j_call: TRBJ2-2
d_call: TRBD1
v_call: TRBV7-3

cdr3_aa: CASGLRLNPGQGSTF
cdr3_nt: TGTGCTAGTGGACTTCGTCTAAATCCGGGACAGGGGTCCACCTTC
clone_size: many
j_call: TRBJ1-2
d_call: TRBD1
v_call: TRBV12-5

cdr3_aa: CASSSPGNTGELFF
cdr3_nt: TGTGCCAGCAGTTCTCCCGGGAACACCGGGGAGCTGTTTTTT
clone_size: many
j_call: TRBJ2-2
d_call: NA
v_call: TRBV28

cdr3_aa: CASSLGGRTAEQYF
cdr3_nt: TGCGCCAGCAGCTTGGGGGGTCGGACAGCCGAGCAGTACTTC
clone_size: many
j_call: TRBJ2-7
d_call: NA
v_call: TRBV5-1

cdr3_aa: CASSARGAEAFF
cdr3_nt: TGTGCCAGCAGCGCCAGAGGAGCTGAAGCTTTCTTT
clone_size: many
j_call: TRBJ1-1
d_call: NA
v_call: TRBV7-9

cdr3_aa: CASSLGGTSYEQYF
cdr3_nt: TGTGCCAGCAGTTTAGGCGGTACCAGCTACGAGCAGTACTTC
clone_size: many
j_call: TRBJ2-7
d_call: NA
v_call: TRBV28

cdr3_aa: CASNTGTGATYEQYF
cdr3_nt: TGTGCCAGCAATACCGGGACAGGGGCCACCTACGAGCAGTACTTC
clone_size: many
j_call: TRBJ2-7
d_call: TRBD1
v_call: TRBV3-1

cdr3_aa: CSARDSGPEDTGELFF
cdr3_nt: TGCAGTGCTAGAGATTCGGGACCAGAAGACACCGGGGAGCTGTTTTTT
clone_size: many
j_call: TRBJ2-2
d_call: NA
v_call: TRBV20-1

cdr3_aa: CASSFDREETQYF
cdr3_nt: TGTGCCAGCAGCTTCGACAGGGAGGAGACCCAGTACTTC
clone_size: many
j_call: TRBJ2-5
d_call: TRBD1
v_call: TRBV11-3

cdr3_aa: CASRPREPLQADPYEQYF
cdr3_nt: TGTGCCAGCAGACCACGGGAGCCCCTCCAAGCAGATCCCTACGAGCAGTACTTC
clone_size: NA
j_call: TRBJ2-7
d_call: NA
v_call: TRBV6-2/TRBV6-3